This T cell receptor (beta chain) was observed in a study of graft-versus-host responses after intestinal transplantation. Study-wide context: The transplants performed in recipients were multivisceral, liver-intestinal, or isolated intestinal. Anti-thymocyte globulin was used for induction in all recipients, who then took tacrolimus and steroids for roughly three years.

On this clone itself: The antigen is unknown.

Study-wide results and caveats: Where graft-donor T cell macrochimerism was present, patients had high graft-versus-host to host-versus-graft clonal ratios in allografts.

The protocol was immunoSEQ multiplex PCR, while the TCRdb copy is restricted to in-frame clones and leaves out a portion. The top ten hold roughly 0.31% of the sample, which has 85,000 to 90,000 clones, about nine tenths seen once. Trimming removed 0 bases from V and 6 bases from J, with 10 bases in between. Germline CDR1 is SGHRS and CDR2 is YFSETQ. This CDR3 is 14 amino acids long. This TCR was sampled from a human donor who received an intestinal transplant. V usage is TRBV5-1 and J usage is TRBJ1-3; D not resolved. The specimen comprised unstimulated CD4+ T cells sorted from spleen or lymph node cells, sampled before intestinal transplant. CDR3 coding DNA: TGCGCCAGCAGCTTGGACGATGGGGAAAACACCATATATTTT. Residues: CASSLDDGENTIYF.